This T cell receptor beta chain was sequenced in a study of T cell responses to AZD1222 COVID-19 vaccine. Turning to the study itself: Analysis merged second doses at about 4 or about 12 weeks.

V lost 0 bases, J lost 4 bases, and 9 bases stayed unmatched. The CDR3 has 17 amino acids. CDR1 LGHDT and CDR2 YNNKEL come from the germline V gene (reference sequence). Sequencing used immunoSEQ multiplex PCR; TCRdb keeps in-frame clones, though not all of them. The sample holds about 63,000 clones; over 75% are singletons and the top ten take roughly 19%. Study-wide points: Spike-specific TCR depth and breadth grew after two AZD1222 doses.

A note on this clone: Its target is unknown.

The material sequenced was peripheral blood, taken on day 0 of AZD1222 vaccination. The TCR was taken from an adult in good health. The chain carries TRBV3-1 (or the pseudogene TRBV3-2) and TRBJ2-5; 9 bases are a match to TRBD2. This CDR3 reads CASSQEGGGGAGETQYF. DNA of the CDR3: TGTGCCAGCAGCCAAGAAGGAGGCGGGGGGGCAGGAGAGACCCAGTACTTC.